The sequence of this TCR beta chain was determined in a study of T-cell reconstitution after alpha-beta-depleted transplantation in children. Broader study findings: Expanded graft clones, several hundred of them, were reportedly the source of alpha-beta T cells about two months after transplant. Surviving recipient T cells and thymic progenitors produced the high day-60 TCRbeta diversity seen in some patients. By one year post-transplant, T-cell counts and diversity largely arose from T cells that were newly produced.

To note about this clonotype: Its antigen is undetermined. This may arise from a read error, as a much more abundant clone is one base away.

The TCRbeta library incorporated unique molecular identifiers. TCRdb re-analysed the PCR reads in MiXCR, keeping a single row per CDR3 protein. Here the sample spans 250,000 to 300,000 distinct CDR3 sequences, about 9.9% being singletons. The CDR3 loop spans 14 amino acids. CDR1 is KGHSH and CDR2 is LQKENI in the germline V gene. The material sequenced was peripheral blood, taken 180 days after TCRalphabeta/CD19-depleted stem cell transplant. The TCR comes from a male patient aged 2 to 9 who had a stem cell transplant for chronic granulomatous disease, so the T cells may come from the graft donor. The V gene is TRBV18, the J gene TRBJ2-5; TRBD1 is a possible D gene (6 bases). In DNA form, the CDR3 reads TGTACCAGCTCAGAGACAGGTTCCAAAGAGACCCAGTACTTC. It codes for CTSSETGSKETQYF. The full variable domain, with the rest looked up from reference TRBV18 and TRBJ2-5, is NAGVMQNPRHLVRRRGQEARLRCSPMKGHSHVYWYRQLPEEGLKFMVYLQKENIIDESGMPKERFSAEFPKEGPSILRIQQVVRGDSAAYFCTSSETGSKETQYFGPGTRLLVL.